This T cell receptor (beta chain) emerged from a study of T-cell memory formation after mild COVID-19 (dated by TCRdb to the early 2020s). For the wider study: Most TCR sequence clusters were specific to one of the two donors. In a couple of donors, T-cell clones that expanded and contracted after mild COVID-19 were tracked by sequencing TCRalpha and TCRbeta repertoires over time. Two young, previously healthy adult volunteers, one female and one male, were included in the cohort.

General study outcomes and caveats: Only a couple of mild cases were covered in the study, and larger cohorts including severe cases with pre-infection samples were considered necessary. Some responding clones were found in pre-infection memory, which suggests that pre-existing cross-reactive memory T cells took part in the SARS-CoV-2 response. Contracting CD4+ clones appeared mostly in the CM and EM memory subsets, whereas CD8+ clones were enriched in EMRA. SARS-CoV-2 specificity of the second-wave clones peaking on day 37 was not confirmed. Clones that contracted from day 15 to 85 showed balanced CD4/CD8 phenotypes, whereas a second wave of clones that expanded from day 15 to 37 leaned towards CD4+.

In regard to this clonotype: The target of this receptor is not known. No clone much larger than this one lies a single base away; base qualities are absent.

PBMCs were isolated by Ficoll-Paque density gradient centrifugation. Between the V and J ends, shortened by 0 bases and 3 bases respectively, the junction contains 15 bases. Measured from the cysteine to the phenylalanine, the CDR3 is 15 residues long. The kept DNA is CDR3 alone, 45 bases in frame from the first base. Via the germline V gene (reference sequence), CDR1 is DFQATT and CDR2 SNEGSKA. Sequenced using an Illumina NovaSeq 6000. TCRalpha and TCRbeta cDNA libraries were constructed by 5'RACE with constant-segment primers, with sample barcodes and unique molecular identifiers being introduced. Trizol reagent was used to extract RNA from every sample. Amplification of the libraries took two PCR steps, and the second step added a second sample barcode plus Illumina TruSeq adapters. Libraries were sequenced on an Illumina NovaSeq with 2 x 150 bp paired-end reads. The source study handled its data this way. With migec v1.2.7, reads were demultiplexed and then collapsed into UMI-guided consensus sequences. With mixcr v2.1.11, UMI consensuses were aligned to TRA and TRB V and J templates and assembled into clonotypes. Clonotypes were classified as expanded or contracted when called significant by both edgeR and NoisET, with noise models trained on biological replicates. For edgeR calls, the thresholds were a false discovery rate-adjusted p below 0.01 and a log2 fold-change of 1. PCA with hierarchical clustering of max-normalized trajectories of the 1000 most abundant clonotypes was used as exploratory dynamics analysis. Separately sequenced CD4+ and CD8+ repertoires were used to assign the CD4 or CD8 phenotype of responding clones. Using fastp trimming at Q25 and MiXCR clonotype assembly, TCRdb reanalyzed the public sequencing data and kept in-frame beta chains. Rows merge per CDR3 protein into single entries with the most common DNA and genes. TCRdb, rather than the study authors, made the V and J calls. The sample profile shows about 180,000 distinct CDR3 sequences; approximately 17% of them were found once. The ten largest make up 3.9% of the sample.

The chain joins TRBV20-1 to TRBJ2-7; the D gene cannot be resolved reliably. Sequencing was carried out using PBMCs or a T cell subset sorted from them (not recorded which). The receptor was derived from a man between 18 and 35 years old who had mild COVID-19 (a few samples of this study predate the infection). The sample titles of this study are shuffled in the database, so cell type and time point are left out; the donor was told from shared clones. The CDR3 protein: CSARDLPAENYEQYF. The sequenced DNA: TGCAGTGCTAGAGATTTACCGGCTGAGAACTACGAGCAGTACTTC.